This record concerns one TCR beta chain sequence. The table lists this clonotype with many counts. Its antigen is still unknown. Base qualities are not recorded, but no much larger clone differs from it by a single base. Inclusive of the bounding cysteine and phenylalanine, the CDR3 is 14 residues long. The only DNA kept is the CDR3, 42 bases in frame from the first base. Ends trimmed: V by 5 bases, J by 6 bases; bases unmatched to a gene: 5. As encoded in the germline V gene, CDR1 is MNHNS while CDR2 is SASEGT. The axillary draining lymph nodes of breast cancer patients were the source of the lymph node samples. This specimen belongs to a study of breast tumors, draining lymph nodes, adjacent tissues (dated by TCRdb to about 2016). As for the study more broadly: TCR beta repertoires were compared across tumor, adjacent nontumor tissue and axillary lymph nodes obtained from breast cancer patients. In human breast cancer, the study set out to assess how tumor, surrounding tissue and draining lymph node repertoires relate to one another and whether T cells might be exchanged between them. Overall results and qualifications from the work: Tumor and nontumor tissue repertoires were found to be significantly more similar in luminal-like than in basal-like breast cancer. Tumor T-cell repertoires showed less diversity than lymph node repertoires and more diversity than nontumor tissue repertoires, and tumor T-cell repertoires showed preferential V and J gene usage. The conclusion that tumor T cells originate in lymph nodes was presented as consistent with a hypothesis rather than as directly demonstrated. The data were considered consistent with the idea that most tumor T cells come from the lymph node and then expand in tumor tissue.

The instrument was an Illumina HiSeq 2000. TCR beta chain libraries were generated through multiplex PCR amplification. The amplified TCR beta chain products were analyzed by high-throughput sequencing. TCRdb reprocessing: public reads trimmed at Q25 with fastp, clones called with MiXCR, in-frame beta chains kept. One record per CDR3 amino acid sequence lists the most common genes and DNA. This sample is represented by approximately 280,000 distinct CDR3 sequences; 30% of them were singletons. More than 0.95% of the sample lies in the top ten. The specimen sequenced was axillary lymph node tissue. Recombination linked TRBV6-1 to TRBJ1-4, with 8 bases aligning to TRBD1. The clonotype comes from a female donor with breast cancer. Some clones in this sample may be carry-over from other donors' samples. CDR3 reads: CASSTPQGDEKLFF. Here is the DNA: TGTGCCAGCAGTACACCACAGGGGGATGAAAAACTGTTTTTT.